The entry below gives a single T cell receptor beta chain sequence along with its context. TCRdb's table, derived via immunoSEQ multiplex PCR, lists solely in-frame clones and lacks some. The data show 300,000 to 400,000 clones, 88% seen once. This sample was taken from a study of blood T cell repertoires in COVID-19. Study information: Acute and convalescent COVID-19 specimens originated in the United States, Italy and Spain. Sources were T cells, B-cell-depleted T cells, or PBMCs; the material itself was cDNA or gDNA.

Participants reported their clinical history, and cohort assignment relied on those reports. This CDR3 is 14 amino acids long. V gave up 6 bases and J gave up 3 bases; unmatched junction bases: 6. Per the germline V gene, CDR1 is LNHNV and CDR2 is YYDKDF (reference sequence). The TCR sequence derives from a man aged 30-40 years who had recovered from COVID-19. Specimen: PBMCs or T cells enriched from blood (not recorded which). The chain uses TRBV15 and TRBJ1-2, with 8 bases lining up with TRBD1. This CDR3 is CATSPQGAYYGYTF. In DNA, the CDR3 is TGTGCCACCAGTCCTCAGGGGGCCTACTATGGCTACACCTTC.